This T cell receptor (beta chain) was profiled in a study of radiotherapy plus CTLA-4 blockade in lung cancer. Broader study findings: Some TCR clones had been derived from tumors. These clones expanded in peripheral blood after radiotherapy plus ipilimumab.

Focal radiation and CTLA-4 blockade (ipilimumab) were tested in chemo-refractory metastatic non-small-cell lung cancer patients. This clone was counted only a few times. Its antigen remains unidentified. TCRdb's copy holds only in-frame clones and misses some; the assay was immunoSEQ multiplex PCR. This sample has 55,000 to 80,000 clones, with around 80% found just once. The CDR3 is 13 amino acids. The V gene lost 6 bases and the J gene lost 0 bases, with 7 bases spanning the gap. Germline V gene lookup returns CDR1 SGHRS and CDR2 YFSETQ. The material was peripheral blood, obtained from a patient treated with radiotherapy plus ipilimumab. This sequence originates from a human donor with non-small cell lung cancer who had a complete response to radiotherapy plus ipilimumab. The chain has TRBV5-1 and TRBJ1-3; D is uncertain. CDR3 residues: CASKDPSGNTIYF. The CDR3 nucleotides are TGCGCCAGCAAGGACCCCTCTGGAAACACCATATATTTT. Full variable domain (missing parts from reference TRBV5-1 and TRBJ1-3): KAGVTQTPRYLIKTRGQQVTLSCSPISGHRSVSWYQQTPGQGLQFLFEYFSETQRNKGNFPGRFSGRQFSNSRSEMNVSTLELGDSALYLCASKDPSGNTIYFGEGSWLTVV.